This is a list of T cell receptor beta chains from one sample in a study of Ad26.COV2.S vaccination and SARS-CoV-2 variants. Sequencing was performed with immunoSEQ multiplex PCR; in TCRdb, only in-frame clones are kept and a portion is missing. The table records around 250,000 clones, around 90% of them present only once. Source: peripheral blood, taken in a trial of Ad26.COV2.S vaccine versus placebo. These receptor sequences come from a person between 18 and 60 years old who received the Ad26.COV2.S COVID-19 vaccine or a placebo. CDR3s include the opening cysteine and the closing phenylalanine or tryptophan. A D gene is named only where the DNA matches it firmly. Clone size is shown for a subset of rows, as once, few, many or a class of expanded clone.

j_call d_call v_call clone_size cdr3_nt cdr3_aa
TRBJ2-3 . TRBV7-3 . TGTGCCAGCAGCCCACCGCTCGCAGATACGCAGTATTTT CASSPPLADTQYF
TRBJ2-1 . TRBV12-3/TRBV12-4 few TGTGCCAGCAGTTCCTACAATGAGCAGTTCTTC CASSSYNEQFF
TRBJ2-5 . TRBV6-5 once TGTGCCAGCAGTTATCAGGGTTTCCAAGAGACCCAGTACTTC CASSYQGFQETQYF
TRBJ2-2 . TRBV18 . TGTGCCAGCTCACCACGGACTTTAGACACCGGGGAGCTGTTTTTT CASSPRTLDTGELFF
TRBJ2-1 . TRBV5-4 . TGTGCCAGCAGTCCCAGCTCCTACAATGAGCAGTTCTTC CASSPSSYNEQFF
TRBJ1-3 . TRBV5-1 . TGCGCCAGCAGCTTGGTCGGTGACTCTGGAAACACCATATATTTT CASSLVGDSGNTIYF
TRBJ1-3 . TRBV19 few TGTGCCAGCTTTGGCCCCCGCGGGCCCGGAAACACCATATATTTT CASFGPRGPGNTIYF
TRBJ1-1 TRBD1 TRBV27 once TGTGCCAGCAGTTTCTCCACAGGGGGCAACACTGAAGCTTTCTTT CASSFSTGGNTEAFF
TRBJ2-1 . TRBV15 . TGTGCCACCAGCAGCGAGGGGGTGAACAATGAGCAGTTCTTC CATSSEGVNNEQFF
TRBJ2-3 . TRBV9 . TGTGCCAGCAGCGCGCCCAAGGGAAGAACAGATACGCAGTATTTT CASSAPKGRTDTQYF
TRBJ1-5 . TRBV5-1 . TGCGCCAGCAGCTTGGGGGGGGATCAGCCCCAGCATTTT CASSLGGDQPQHF
TRBJ1-1 . TRBV11-3 . TGTGCCAGCAGCTTAGAGGGGAACACTGAAGCTTTCTTT CASSLEGNTEAFF
TRBJ1-5 . TRBV24-1 few TGTGCCACCAGTGACTCCCTCAGTGCTCAGCCCCAGCATTTT CATSDSLSAQPQHF
TRBJ1-1 . TRBV6-5 . TGTGCCAGCGGGATGCACACTGAAGCTTTCTTT CASGMHTEAFF
TRBJ2-3 TRBD2 TRBV15 . TGTGCCACCTCTCTAGCGGCTCCTGTTACGCAGTATTTT CATSLAAPVTQYF
TRBJ1-2 . TRBV4-2 . TGTGCCAGCAGCCAAGACCAGGTTGGCTACACCTTC CASSQDQVGYTF
TRBJ2-3 . TRBV9 . TGTGCCAGCAGCCCATCGGACTTCGGGACAGATACGCAGTATTTT CASSPSDFGTDTQYF
TRBJ1-1 TRBD1 TRBV5-8 . TGTGCCAGCAGCGGTGACAGGGGGCATGAAGCTTTCTTT CASSGDRGHEAFF
TRBJ2-1 . TRBV7-8 once TGTGCCAGCAGCTTAAGAACAGGGACGAATGAGCAGTTCTTC CASSLRTGTNEQFF
TRBJ2-1 . TRBV27 . TGTGCCAGCAGTAAGGGGAGCTCCTACAATGAGCAGTTCTTC CASSKGSSYNEQFF
TRBJ1-4 . TRBV7-8 . TGTGCCAGCAGCTTAGGGCAGGGCCTGAATGAAAAACTGTTTTTT CASSLGQGLNEKLFF
TRBJ2-3 TRBD2 TRBV5-1 . TGCGCCAGCAGCGTCGGACTAGCGGGTCTCACAGATACGCAGTATTTT CASSVGLAGLTDTQYF
TRBJ1-2 . TRBV14 . TGTGCCAGCAGTCGACAGAACTATGGCTACACCTTC CASSRQNYGYTF
TRBJ1-1 . TRBV18 . TGTGCCAGCTCACCCACAGGCGTCACTGAAGCTTTCTTT CASSPTGVTEAFF
TRBJ2-2 TRBD1 TRBV4-3 . TGCGCCAGCAGCCAACGGGGACAGGGTTGGACCGGGGAGCTGTTTTTT CASSQRGQGWTGELFF
TRBJ1-3 . TRBV30 . TGTGCCTGGAGTGTACCAGGGTTGGTTGAGGTGGCTGGAAACACCATATATTTT CAWSVPGLVEVAGNTIYF
TRBJ2-1 . TRBV7-9 . TGTGCCAGCAACCAAGGGCGGGCCGGGGGACCCCAGTTCTTC CASNQGRAGGPQFF
TRBJ1-6 . TRBV5-1 . TGCGCCAGCAGCTTGGGACAGATGAATTCACCCCTCCACTTT CASSLGQMNSPLHF
TRBJ1-6 . TRBV5-5 . TGTGCCAGCAGCTTGGTTCAGGGTTCACCCCTCCACTTT CASSLVQGSPLHF
TRBJ1-2 . TRBV27 . TGTGCCAGCAGTCCGCGCGGGGGAACGCTTCACACCTTC CASSPRGGTLHTF
TRBJ2-6 . TRBV16 . TGTGCCAGCAGCCCCTTTGCTGGGGCCAACGTCCTGACTTTC CASSPFAGANVLTF
TRBJ1-1 . TRBV9 . TGTGCCAGCAGCGCGGAACCAGGACCCGCTGAAGCTTTCTTT CASSAEPGPAEAFF
TRBJ2-2 TRBD1 TRBV5-1 . TGCGCCAGCAGCTTGGTTTGGACAGGGCGTTCCGGGGAGCTGTTTTTT CASSLVWTGRSGELFF
TRBJ2-1 TRBD1 TRBV4-2 . TGTGCCAGCAGCTCCGGGACAGGGTGGGGTGAGCAGTTCTTC CASSSGTGWGEQFF
TRBJ1-2 . TRBV27 . TGTGCCAGCAGTTTAGGGGGTGCGGGTAGAGGCTACACCTTC CASSLGGAGRGYTF
TRBJ1-2 . TRBV11-2 once TGTGCCAGCAGATCTACCTCTGGACCGACCGCTGACGGCTACACCTTC CASRSTSGPTADGYTF
TRBJ2-1 . TRBV7-9 . TGTGCCACATCGACGGACTGGAACAATGAGCAGTTCTTC CATSTDWNNEQFF
TRBJ1-3 . TRBV4-3 . TGCGCCAGCAGCCCGGAGTGGGCGGGGCGCTCTGGAAACACCATATATTTT CASSPEWAGRSGNTIYF
TRBJ1-6 TRBD1 TRBV6-1 . TGTGCCAGCAGTGGGAGAGATCAGGGGGTTTGGAATTCACCCCTCCACTTT CASSGRDQGVWNSPLHF
TRBJ2-3 . TRBV5-5 few TGTGCCAGCAGCCCAGACACAGATACGCAGTATTTT CASSPDTDTQYF